Presented here are 24 T cell receptor beta chains from one specimen sequenced in a study of cytomegalovirus exposure and HLA in healthy donors. Method: immunoSEQ multiplex PCR; TCRdb's copy keeps in-frame clones and lacks some. The data show just under 150,000 clones, around 90% seen once. What was sequenced was PBMCs. Every receptor here comes from a man younger than 30 in good health and CMV-seropositive.

The count of this clone is one. The CDR3: CASSDRTGGAGGNTIYF. Written as DNA, the CDR3 is TGTGCCAGCAGTGACCGGACAGGGGGCGCGGGTGGAAACACCATATATTTT. The rearrangement uses TRBV6-4 and TRBJ1-3; 11 bases map to TRBD1. The CDR3 contains 17 residues. With V trimmed by 2 bases and J by 3 bases, 6 bases remained unmatched. The germline V gene encodes CDR1 MRHNA and CDR2 SNTAGT.

This chain uses TRBV6-5 with TRBJ2-7, with D maybe TRBD2 (5 bases). The CDR3 consists of 16 residues. With 2 bases removed from V and 5 bases from J, the gap between germline ends came to 19 bases. The germline CDR1 and CDR2 sequences are MNHEY and SVGAGI. The CDR3, as DNA: TGTGCCAGCAGTTACAATAGCGTGAGTGCGGGTGACGAGCAGTACTTC. Protein product: CASSYNSVSAGDEQYF.

The J gene is TRBJ2-7, the V gene TRBV18; D remains ambiguous. Between the trimmed V and J ends, which lost 3 bases and 0 bases, there was a span of 12 bases. The CDR3 is 15 amino acids. CDR1 and CDR2 (germline): KGHSH, LQKENI. As DNA, the CDR3 is TGTGCCAGCTCACCTCTCTCCGTTAACTCCTACGAGCAGTACTTC. Translated: CASSPLSVNSYEQYF.

This clone was seen once. The rearrangement joins TRBV6-1 to TRBJ1-1, with D possibly TRBD1 on 5 matching bases. The CDR3 runs 15 residues. Trimming cost V 1 base and J 0 bases, with 9 bases left between them. CDR1 MNHNS and CDR2 SASEGT come from the germline V gene. The DNA of the CDR3 is TGTGCCAGCAGTGAAGACGAGGACATGAACACTGAAGCTTTCTTT. It is translated as CASSEDEDMNTEAFF.

There are a few counts of this clone. The chain recombines TRBV4-1 with TRBJ2-2; no definite D call. V lost 4 bases and J 4 bases, leaving 7 bases between the germline ends. From germline, CDR1 is MGHRA and CDR2 YSYEKL. The CDR3 runs 13 residues. CDR3 region: CASSRYSTGELFF. The DNA of the CDR3 is TGCGCCAGCAGCCGATACAGCACCGGGGAGCTGTTTTTT.

The chain uses TRBV2 and TRBJ1-4; 9 bases agree with TRBD1. Per germline, CDR1 SNHLY and CDR2 FYNNEI. There are 15 residues in the CDR3. The V and J ends lost 8 bases and 8 bases, in that order; junction bases with no gene match: 12. The CDR3 bases are TGTGCCAGCCGTTCGTTTATGGGACAGGGAGAAAAACTGTTTTTT. This gives the protein CASRSFMGQGEKLFF.

The chain carries TRBV18 and TRBJ1-5, with D perhaps TRBD1 (6 bases). The CDR3 has 15 residues. The V and J ends lost 4 bases and 4 bases respectively, with 14 bases between them. Germline V gene lookup returns CDR1 KGHSH and CDR2 LQKENI. The CDR3, as DNA: TGTGCCAGCTCACTACTAGAAGGGGGAAATCAGCCCCAGCATTTT. This sequence encodes CASSLLEGGNQPQHF.

The V gene is TRBV19, the J gene TRBJ1-6, with 10 bases fitting TRBD1. This CDR3 has 15 residues. V gave up 3 bases and J gave up 7 bases; unmatched junction bases: 3. CDR1 and CDR2 (germline): LNHDA, SQIVND (reference sequence). The chain's CDR3 is CASSISTGGNSPLHF. CDR3 bases: TGTGCCAGTAGTATTTCGACAGGGGGCAATTCACCCCTCCACTTT.

This clone came up a few times. V usage is TRBV30 and J usage is TRBJ1-5; no reliable D call. Trimming left V 0 bases short and J 2 bases short, with 8 bases between. This CDR3 has 14 residues. The germline CDR1 and CDR2 sequences are GTSNPN and SVGIG (reference sequence). In DNA form, the CDR3 reads TGTGCCTGGAGTGTATCGGGTGGCAATCAGCCCCAGCATTTT. Its translation: CAWSVSGGNQPQHF.

The V and J genes are TRBV30 and TRBJ2-7; 11 bases line up with TRBD1. Germline-derived CDR1 and CDR2 are GTSNPN and SVGIG (reference sequence). The CDR3 length is 13 residues. Trimming removed 3 bases from V and 6 bases from J; junction bases left unmatched: 4. The CDR3 spells CAWRDRGRVEQYF. DNA for the CDR3: TGTGCCTGGAGGGACAGGGGGCGCGTCGAGCAGTACTTC.

The V gene is TRBV7-6, the J gene TRBJ2-3; a weak D match, TRBD2 (6 bases). The CDR3 runs 13 residues. Germline assignment: CDR1 SGHVS and CDR2 FNYEAQ. With 5 bases removed from V and 4 bases from J, the gap between germline ends came to 10 bases. CDR3: CASSLPGADTQYF. The CDR3 nucleotides read TGTGCCAGCAGCCTCCCGGGGGCAGATACGCAGTATTTT.

The CDR3 DNA reads TGTGCCAGCAGTAAAGACAGGGGGTCCAATCAGCCCCAGCATTTT. This encodes CASSKDRGSNQPQHF. The chain links TRBV6-1 to TRBJ1-5; TRBD1 matches 9 bases. Germline CDR1 reads MNHNS; CDR2 reads SASEGT. The J segment lost 3 bases and the V segment lost 5 bases, leaving 5 bases of the junction unmatched. This CDR3 is built from 15 residues.

There are a few counts of this clone. This rearrangement joins TRBV28 to TRBJ1-1, with D perhaps matching TRBD1 (5 bases). CDR3 length: 13 amino acids. Per germline, CDR1 MDHEN and CDR2 SYDVKM. V lost 1 base, J lost 3 bases, and 6 bases lay in between. The CDR3 protein is CASSLYRYTEAFF. The CDR3 DNA reads as TGTGCCAGCAGTTTATACAGGTACACTGAAGCTTTCTTT.

J is TRBJ2-3 and V is TRBV18; possible D gene TRBD1, 6 bases. The V and J ends lost 7 bases and 2 bases respectively, with 10 bases between them. This CDR3 spans 13 amino acids. Per germline, CDR1 KGHSH and CDR2 LQKENI. This CDR3 reads CASYRQATDTQYF. The CDR3 nucleotides read TGTGCCAGCTACCGACAGGCCACAGATACGCAGTATTTT.

For this clone: At one of its ends the junction is not consistent with the germline gene, which may arise from a read error. The chain employs TRBV2 and TRBJ2-5; TRBD2 matches at 10 bases. The CDR3 spans 15 residues. Germline CDR1 is SNHLY and CDR2 is FYNNEI. The CDR3 DNA reads TGTGCCAGCAGCGAAGTCCTAGCGGGAGCAGAGACCCAGTACTTC. Protein sequence: CASSEVLAGAETQYF.

The genes are TRBV15 and TRBJ1-1; D unclear. V dropped 0 bases and J dropped 4 bases, with 12 bases sitting between them. The CDR3 runs 15 residues. Germline CDR1 reads LNHNV; CDR2 reads YYDKDF (reference sequence). CDR3 loop: CATSRDPRGGTEAFF. CDR3 DNA sequence: TGTGCCACCAGCAGAGATCCACGAGGAGGCACTGAAGCTTTCTTT.

V is TRBV15 and J is TRBJ1-2; D remains unclear. This CDR3 comprises 13 residues. The V gene lost 0 bases and the J gene lost 2 bases, with 4 bases spanning the gap. CDR1 is LNHNV, CDR2 YYDKDF, per germline (reference sequence). DNA for the CDR3: TGTGCCACCAGCAGAGAGGAGAACTATGGCTACACCTTC. Translation gives CATSREENYGYTF.

The chain uses TRBV15 and TRBJ2-7; 7 nucleotides match TRBD1. The CDR3 spans 14 residues. Germline V gene sequence: CDR1 LNHNV, CDR2 YYDKDF (reference sequence). V lost 4 bases, J lost 2 bases, and 5 bases stayed unmatched. The CDR3 spells CATSKGDSPYEQYF. The CDR3 coding sequence is TGTGCCACCAGCAAGGGGGACAGCCCCTACGAGCAGTACTTC.

The chain uses TRBV7-2 and TRBJ2-5; D uncertain. This CDR3 spans 11 amino acids. The V gene's germline CDR1 is SGHTA and CDR2 FQGNSA. V was shortened by 4 bases and J by 5 bases, with 5 bases between the two germline ends. In nucleotides, the CDR3 is TGTGCCAGCAGCTACAGTGAGACCCAGTACTTC. This sequence encodes CASSYSETQYF.

This chain joins TRBV15 and TRBJ2-5, with 7 bases aligning to TRBD1. The CDR3 is made up of 15 amino acids. The germline gives CDR1 LNHNV, CDR2 YYDKDF (reference sequence). V lost 3 bases and J lost 3; bases outside the gene matches: 7. In DNA form, the CDR3 reads TGTGCCACCAGCAGCCAAAGGGACAGCAAAGAGACCCAGTACTTC. This gives the protein CATSSQRDSKETQYF.

This clone was picked up one time. This rearrangement joins TRBV2 to TRBJ1-5; D not certain. V lost 8 bases and J 2 bases, leaving 13 bases between the germline ends. From germline, CDR1 is SNHLY and CDR2 FYNNEI. The CDR3 contains 14 residues. This CDR3 reads CASAVERGNQPQHF. The DNA for the CDR3 is TGTGCCAGCGCGGTGGAGAGGGGCAATCAGCCCCAGCATTTT. The full variable domain, with the rest looked up from reference TRBV2 and TRBJ1-5, is EPEVTQTPSHQVTQMGQEVILRCVPISNHLYFYWYRQILGQKVEFLVSFYNNEISEKSEIFDDQFSVERPDGSNFTLKIRSTKLEDSAMYFCASAVERGNQPQHFGDGTRLSIL.

The chain recombines TRBV6-5 with TRBJ1-5, with 9 bases fitting TRBD1. Germline CDR1 and CDR2: MNHEY and SVGAGI. There are 15 residues in the CDR3. V lost 0 bases, J lost 7 bases, and 4 bases stayed unmatched. The CDR3 reads CASSYSTGGGQPQHF. CDR3 nucleotide sequence: TGTGCCAGCAGTTACTCGACAGGGGGAGGACAGCCCCAGCATTTT.

The chain links TRBV15 to TRBJ1-4; D call uncertain. The CDR3 is 14 residues long. Germline V CDR1 and CDR2: LNHNV, YYDKDF (reference sequence). Trimming left V 2 bases short and J 4 bases short, with 8 bases between. The CDR3 coding sequence is TGTGCCACCAGCAGAACCCCTATTAATGAAAAACTGTTTTTT. As protein: CATSRTPINEKLFF.

The table lists this clone with a count of one. The gene calls are TRBV4-1 and TRBJ1-2; D gene unclear. Germline CDR1 reads MGHRA; CDR2 reads YSYEKL. CDR3 length: 11 residues. Trimming cost V 6 bases and J 3 bases, with 5 bases left between them. The CDR3 loop reads CASSNYYGYTF. The CDR3 bases are TGCGCCAGCAGTAACTACTATGGCTACACCTTC.